This TCR beta chain was sequenced in a study of molecular identifiers for immune sequencing clone quantification. About the research overall: Replicate runs used RNA from roughly 21,000 or 96,000 naive CD8 cells, which was split five ways into aliquots, and four of those aliquots were then sequenced.

This clonotype was observed a few times. Its antigen is currently unknown. Germline and junction disagree at one end, which may indicate a read error. Naive CD8 T cells were FACS-sorted by CD8+CD4-CCR7+CD45RA+ markers. Study outcomes and limitations: Reportedly, one cell's Jurkat TCR RNA was detected within 1,200,000 naive CD8 cells.

It was with previously described methods and listed TCR primers that bulk TCR libraries were made. MiXCR, applied by TCRdb to the PCR reads, yields one record per CDR3 protein. Among about 640,000 distinct CDR3 sequences listed, just under 20% were seen once. Material for sequencing was naive CD8+ T cells from blood, with Jurkat cell RNA spiked in. As for subset: FACS-sorted CD8+CD4-CCR7+CD45RA+ naive T cells. This TCR was sampled from a human donor in good health. Some libraries in this study had Jurkat cell RNA spiked in.

CDR3 sequence: CASNLRPDTGTGETDTQYF. In nucleotides, the CDR3 is TGCGCCAGCAACTTGCGACCAGATACAGGGACAGGGGAAACAGATACGCAGTATTTT. J is TRBJ2-3 and V is TRBV5-1; 10 bases match TRBD1. Germline V lookup: CDR1 SGHRS, CDR2 YFSETQ. The CDR3 runs 19 residues.